This T cell receptor beta chain was recovered during a study of CXCR3-negative and CXCR3-positive naive CD8 T cells. General study points: With surface CD5 comparable between naive subsets, TCR strength was estimated using properties derived from the TRB CDR3. Naive cells that were CXCR3-negative or CXCR3-positive used TRBV-TRBJ genes alike, while memory cells diverged. Whereas both naive subsets had comparably high diversity, memory CD8+ cells had much lower diversity.

5' RACE with UMI labels generated the TRB cDNA libraries. After re-calling the 5' RACE reads, TCRdb lists one entry per CDR3 protein, DNA absent. The table lists approximately 53,000 distinct CDR3 sequences, with 23% in the top ten. CDR3 size: 14 residues. Germline CDR1 and CDR2: SGHRS and YFSETQ. To note about this clonotype: No antigen is known for it.

The rearrangement links TRBV5-1 to TRBJ1-2. Sequencing was carried out using memory CD8+ T cells from blood. This TCR was sampled from a human donor in good health. Some clones in this sample may be carry-over from other donors' samples. The CDR3 region is CTSSFEGPDYGYTF.